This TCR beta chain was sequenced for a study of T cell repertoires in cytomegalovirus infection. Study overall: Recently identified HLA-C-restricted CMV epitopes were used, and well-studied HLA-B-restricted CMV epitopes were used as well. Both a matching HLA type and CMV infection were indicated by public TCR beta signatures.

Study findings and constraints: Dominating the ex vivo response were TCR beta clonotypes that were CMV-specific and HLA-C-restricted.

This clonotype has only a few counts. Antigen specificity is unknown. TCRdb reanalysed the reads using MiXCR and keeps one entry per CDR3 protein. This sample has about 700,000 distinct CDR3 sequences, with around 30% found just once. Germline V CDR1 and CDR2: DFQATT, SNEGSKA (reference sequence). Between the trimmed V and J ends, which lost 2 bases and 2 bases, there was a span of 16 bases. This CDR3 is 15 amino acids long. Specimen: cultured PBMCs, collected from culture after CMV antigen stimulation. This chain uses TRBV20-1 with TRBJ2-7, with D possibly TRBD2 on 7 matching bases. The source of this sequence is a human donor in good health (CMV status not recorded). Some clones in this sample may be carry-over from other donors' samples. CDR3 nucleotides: TGCAGTGCTAGATCCCCTGGCGGGGGCGCCTACGAGCAGTACTTC. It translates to CSARSPGGGAYEQYF.